Listed below are T cell receptor beta chains from one sample, sequenced in a study of STAT5B mutations in CD4+ large granular lymphocyte leukemia. Method: immunoSEQ multiplex PCR; TCRdb's copy keeps in-frame clones and lacks some. The data contain some 40,000 clones, about four fifths of them singletons. Specimen: CD4+ T cells from blood buffy coats. The receptors here all came from a human donor in good health. CDR3s leave out the opening cysteine and the closing phenylalanine or tryptophan.

TRBV5-4	ASSLSGSTDTQY
TRBV6-6	AGAGRSYNEQF
TRBV10-2	ASSDRGRNTGELF
TRBV27	ASTGGPYNEQF
TRBV18	ASSPPSGGGGNGEQF
TRBV2	ASSDPQRTYNEQF
TRBV18	ASSPPLDEQF
TRBV27	ASSLLGGEQY
TRBV28	ASSLGGRVETQY
TRBV6-5	ASSRRTGPSYEQY
TRBV10-3	AISGTGGGEAF
TRBV6-1	ASSKSYEQY
TRBV9	ASIVKDNSPLH
TRBV27	ASSRPSTDTQY
TRBV6-5	ASSYSRGSYEQY
TRBV11-1	ASSLGEWQETQY
TRBV6-5	ASSYFASGNQPQH
TRBV5-4	ASSLLLIGTGGPQETQY
TRBV14	ASSLGLAGDNEQF
TRBV21-1	ASSKAWMGDSPYEQY
TRBV6-6	ASRDRGHTDYGYT
TRBV9	ASSVGTAPSGNTIY
TRBV14	ASSQEGPGRDSDFYSNQPQH